The subject of this entry is one T cell receptor (beta chain). TCRdb's table, derived via immunoSEQ multiplex PCR, lists solely in-frame clones and lacks some. The profile shows roughly 47,000 clones, 75% to 90% of them singletons. The source of the sample is a study of T cell changes during pregnancy in multiple sclerosis. CDR3 length: 14 residues. Trimming took 6 bases from V and 0 from J; bases not matched to a gene: 4. Germline CDR1 and CDR2: SGHAT and FQNNGV. The receptor was isolated from a female donor with multiple sclerosis, enrolled in a pregnancy study. The gene calls are TRBV11-2 and TRBJ1-1; 7 positions match TRBD1. The source was CD8+ T cells from peripheral blood mononuclear cells, collected in the second trimester of pregnancy. Written as DNA, the CDR3 is TGTGCCAGCAGTTTGGGACAGATGAACACTGAAGCTTTCTTT. Translated: CASSLGQMNTEAFF.